Below, 8 T cell receptor beta chains from the same sample are listed, as sequenced in a study of T cell responses to AZD1222 COVID-19 vaccine. Assay used: immunoSEQ multiplex PCR; TCRdb lists only in-frame clones, some missing. This repertoire shows almost 70,000 clones, 80% found once; its top ten account for around an eighth. Sequenced material: peripheral blood, taken 28 days after the second AZD1222 dose. The receptors come from an adult who received the AZD1222 COVID-19 vaccine.

The V and J genes are TRBV7-2 and TRBJ2-7; possible D gene TRBD2, 6 bases. V lost 1 base, J lost 2 bases, and 9 bases lay in between. The CDR3 extends over 14 amino acids. CDR1 and CDR2 from the germline V gene are SGHTA and FQGNSA. CDR3 amino acids: CASSLVGGTYEQYF. The CDR3 DNA is TGTGCCAGCAGCTTAGTTGGGGGGACCTACGAGCAGTACTTC.

V gene TRBV7-3 combines with J gene TRBJ1-3; D is unresolved. Germline values: CDR1 SGHTA, CDR2 FQGTGA. The CDR3 extends over 14 amino acids. The V and J ends lost 0 bases and 0 bases respectively, with 3 bases between them. Here the CDR3 DNA reads TGTGCCAGCAGCTTAACAAGCTCTGGAAACACCATATATTTT. Protein sequence: CASSLTSSGNTIYF.

The chain couples TRBV7-2 to TRBJ2-5; D unresolved. Germline assignment: CDR1 SGHTA and CDR2 FQGNSA. V was pared by 2 bases and J by 3 bases, with 7 bases between. The CDR3 runs to 13 residues. Here the CDR3 reads CASSLLDEETQYF. The CDR3 nucleotides read TGTGCCAGCAGCTTACTAGATGAAGAGACCCAGTACTTC.

The gene calls are TRBV19 and TRBJ1-2; 7 bases align to TRBD1. Unmatched junction bases numbered 17, after V lost 11 bases and J lost 5 bases. There are 15 residues in the CDR3. The germline gives CDR1 LNHDA, CDR2 SQIVND (reference sequence). The CDR3 protein is CAPGGATRITYGYTF. CDR3 coding DNA: TGTGCCCCAGGGGGAGCCACTCGGATAACATATGGCTACACCTTC.

This sequence joins TRBV30 and TRBJ1-5; TRBD1 is a possible D gene (6 bases). V was clipped by 3 bases and J by 6 bases, with 18 bases between them. This CDR3 has 15 amino acids. Germline CDR1 and CDR2: GTSNPN and SVGIG (reference sequence). The chain's CDR3 is CAWRSPGGLGQPQHF. The CDR3 DNA is TGTGCCTGGAGGTCCCCCGGGGGGCTAGGTCAGCCCCAGCATTTT.

This chain connects TRBV5-1 to TRBJ1-4, with D maybe TRBD1 (5 bases). Trimming removed 2 bases from V and 3 bases from J, with 17 bases in between. The CDR3 is made up of 17 amino acids. Per germline, CDR1 SGHRS and CDR2 YFSETQ. The CDR3 DNA reads as TGCGCCAGCAGCTTAAGTGCAATCCGAGGGGCTAATGAAAAACTGTTTTTT. Protein sequence: CASSLSAIRGANEKLFF.

The CDR3 reads CASSWGGQPPTYEQYF. Written as DNA, the CDR3 is TGCGCCAGCAGCTGGGGGGGACAGCCACCAACCTACGAGCAGTACTTC. This chain links TRBV5-1 with TRBJ2-7; the D gene could be TRBD1 or TRBD2 (7 bases each). Germline lookup yields CDR1 SGHRS and CDR2 YFSETQ. The CDR3 is made up of 16 amino acids. V gave up 3 bases and J gave up 2 bases, with 18 bases separating them.

This clone was picked up many times. The gene calls are TRBV11-2 and TRBJ1-1; TRBD1 matches 8 bases. The germline V gene encodes CDR1 SGHAT and CDR2 FQNNGV. CDR3 length: 15 amino acids. V lost 5 bases, J lost 3 bases, and 8 bases stayed unmatched. The CDR3 protein is CASSPRTGSDTEAFF. CDR3 nucleotide sequence: TGTGCCAGCAGCCCCCGGACAGGGTCGGACACTGAAGCTTTCTTT.